This T cell receptor beta chain was sequenced during a study of tumor-infiltrating lymphocytes in primary liver carcinoma. Co-extraction of RNA and DNA was performed on roughly 20-34 mg of unsorted bulk tissue. This CDR3 is built from 10 residues. Germline V gives CDR1 SQVTM, CDR2 ANQGSEA. Concerning this clonotype: One junction end disagrees with the germline gene, perhaps due to a read error.

With a constant-region primer, TCR beta cDNA was made from around 520 ng of total RNA. For TCR beta, libraries were produced by three nested multiplex PCR rounds using slightly modified ARM-PCR. A C-beta reverse primer and TRBV1-TRBV30 forward primers served in each of the first two PCR rounds, at ten to eleven cycles apiece. TCRdb passed the multiplex PCR reads through MiXCR, listing each CDR3 protein once. This sample has roughly 100,000 distinct CDR3 sequences, with about 63% found just once. The rearrangement joins TRBV29-1 to TRBJ1-1, with D tentatively TRBD1 (5 bases). The sequence was obtained from a woman in her fifties or sixties with primary liver carcinoma and hepatitis B virus infection. The sample comprised liver tumor tissue from sampling region 2. Subset here: tumor region T2, inferior pole. CDR3 sequence reads: CSGVQEEALF. CDR3 DNA: TGCAGCGGAGTACAGGAGGAAGCTCTCTTT.